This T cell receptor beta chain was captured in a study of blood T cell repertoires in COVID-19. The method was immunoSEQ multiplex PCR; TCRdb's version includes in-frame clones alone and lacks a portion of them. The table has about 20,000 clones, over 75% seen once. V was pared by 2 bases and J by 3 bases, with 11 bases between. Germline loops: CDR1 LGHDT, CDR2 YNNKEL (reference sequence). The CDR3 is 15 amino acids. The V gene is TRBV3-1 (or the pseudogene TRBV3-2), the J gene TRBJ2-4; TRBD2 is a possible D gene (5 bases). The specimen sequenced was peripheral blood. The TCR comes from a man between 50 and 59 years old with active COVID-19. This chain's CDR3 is CASSQQLEGKNIQYF. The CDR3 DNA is TGTGCCAGCAGCCAACAGCTTGAGGGCAAAAACATTCAGTACTTC.